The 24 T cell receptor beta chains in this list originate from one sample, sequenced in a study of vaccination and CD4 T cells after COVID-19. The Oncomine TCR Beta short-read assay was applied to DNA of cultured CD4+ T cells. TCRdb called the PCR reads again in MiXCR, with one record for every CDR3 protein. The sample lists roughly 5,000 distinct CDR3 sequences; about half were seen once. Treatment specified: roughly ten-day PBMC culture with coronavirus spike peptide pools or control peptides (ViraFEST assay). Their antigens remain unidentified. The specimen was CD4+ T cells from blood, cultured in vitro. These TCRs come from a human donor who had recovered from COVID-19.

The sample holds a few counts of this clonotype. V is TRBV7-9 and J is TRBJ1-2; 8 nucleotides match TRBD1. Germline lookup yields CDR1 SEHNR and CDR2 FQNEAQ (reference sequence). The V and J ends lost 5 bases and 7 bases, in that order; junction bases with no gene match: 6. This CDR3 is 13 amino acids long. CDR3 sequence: CASSRTGGGGYTF. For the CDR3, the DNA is TGTGCCAGCAGCCGCACAGGGGGAGGTGGCTACACCTTC.

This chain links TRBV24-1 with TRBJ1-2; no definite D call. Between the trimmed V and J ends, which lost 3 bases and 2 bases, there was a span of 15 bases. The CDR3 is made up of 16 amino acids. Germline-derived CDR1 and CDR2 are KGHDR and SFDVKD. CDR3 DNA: TGTGCCACCAGTGATGCGCCTTCTGCCGGCAACTATGGCTACACCTTC. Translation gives CATSDAPSAGNYGYTF.

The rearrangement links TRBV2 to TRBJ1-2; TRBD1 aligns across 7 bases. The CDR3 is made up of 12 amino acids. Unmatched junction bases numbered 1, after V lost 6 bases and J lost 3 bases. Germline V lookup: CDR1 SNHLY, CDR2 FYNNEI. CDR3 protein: CASRDRDYGYTF. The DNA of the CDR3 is TGTGCCAGCAGAGACAGGGACTATGGCTACACCTTC.

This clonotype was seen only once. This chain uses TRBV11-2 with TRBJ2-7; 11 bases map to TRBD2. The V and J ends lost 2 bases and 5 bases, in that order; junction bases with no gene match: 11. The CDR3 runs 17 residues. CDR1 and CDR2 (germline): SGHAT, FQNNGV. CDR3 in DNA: TGTGCCAGCAGCTTAAGTGTTAGGGTAGCGGGAGGGCACGAGCAGTACTTC. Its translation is CASSLSVRVAGGHEQYF.

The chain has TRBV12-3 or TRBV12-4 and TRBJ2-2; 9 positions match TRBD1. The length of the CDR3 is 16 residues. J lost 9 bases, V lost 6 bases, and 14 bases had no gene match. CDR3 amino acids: CASSTSRTGAVRELFF. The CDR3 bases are TGTGCCAGCAGCACCTCGCGGACAGGGGCCGTGCGGGAGCTGTTTTTT.

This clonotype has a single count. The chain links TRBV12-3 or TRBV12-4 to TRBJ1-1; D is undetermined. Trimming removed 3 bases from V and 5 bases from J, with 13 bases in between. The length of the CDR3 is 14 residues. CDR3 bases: TGTGCCAGCAGTTTTCTGGGGATGGGGACTGAAGCTTTCTTT. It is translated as CASSFLGMGTEAFF.

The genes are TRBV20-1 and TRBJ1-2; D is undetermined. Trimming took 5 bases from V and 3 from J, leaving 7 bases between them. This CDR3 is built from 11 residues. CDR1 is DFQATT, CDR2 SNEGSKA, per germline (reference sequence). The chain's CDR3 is CSAGGDYGYTF. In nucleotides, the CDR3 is TGCAGTGCTGGCGGGGACTATGGCTACACCTTC.

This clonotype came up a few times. Written as DNA, the CDR3 is TGCAGTGCCACGGGACAGGGCACTAACTATGGCTACACCTTC. Its translation is CSATGQGTNYGYTF. The chain couples TRBV20-1 to TRBJ1-2; 9 nucleotides line up with TRBD1. Germline loops: CDR1 DFQATT, CDR2 SNEGSKA (reference sequence). J was trimmed by 0 bases and V by 6 bases; bases with no gene match: 5. The CDR3 sequence is 14 residues long.

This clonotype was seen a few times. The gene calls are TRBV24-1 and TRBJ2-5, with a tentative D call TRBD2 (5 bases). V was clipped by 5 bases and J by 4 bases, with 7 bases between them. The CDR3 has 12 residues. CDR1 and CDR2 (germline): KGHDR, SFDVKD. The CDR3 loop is CATSAAGETQYF. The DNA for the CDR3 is TGTGCCACCAGTGCCGCGGGAGAGACCCAGTACTTC.

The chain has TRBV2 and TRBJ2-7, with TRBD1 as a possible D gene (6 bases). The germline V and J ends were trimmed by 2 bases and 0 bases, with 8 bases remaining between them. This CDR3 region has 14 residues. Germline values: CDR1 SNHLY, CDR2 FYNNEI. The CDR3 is CASSEQGSSYEQYF. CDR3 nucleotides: TGTGCCAGCAGTGAACAGGGGAGCTCCTACGAGCAGTACTTC.

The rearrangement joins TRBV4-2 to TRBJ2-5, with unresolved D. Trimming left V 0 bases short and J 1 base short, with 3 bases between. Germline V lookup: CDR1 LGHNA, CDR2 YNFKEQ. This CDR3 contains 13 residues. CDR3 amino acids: CASSQEFQETQYF. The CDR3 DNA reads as TGTGCCAGCAGCCAAGAATTCCAAGAGACCCAGTACTTC.

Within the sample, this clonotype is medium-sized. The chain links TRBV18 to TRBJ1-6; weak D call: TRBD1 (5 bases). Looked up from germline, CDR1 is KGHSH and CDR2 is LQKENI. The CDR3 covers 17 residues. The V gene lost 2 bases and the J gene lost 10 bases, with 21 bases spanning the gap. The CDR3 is CASSPRSLGTSGSPLHF. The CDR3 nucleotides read TGTGCCAGCTCACCAAGGAGTTTGGGGACGTCGGGCTCACCCCTCCACTTT.

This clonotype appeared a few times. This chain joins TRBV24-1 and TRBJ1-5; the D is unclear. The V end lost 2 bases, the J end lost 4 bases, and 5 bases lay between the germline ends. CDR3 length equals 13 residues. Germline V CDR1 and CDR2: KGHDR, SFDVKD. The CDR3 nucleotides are TGTGCCACCAGTGATTCACGGAATCAGCCCCAGCATTTT. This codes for CATSDSRNQPQHF.

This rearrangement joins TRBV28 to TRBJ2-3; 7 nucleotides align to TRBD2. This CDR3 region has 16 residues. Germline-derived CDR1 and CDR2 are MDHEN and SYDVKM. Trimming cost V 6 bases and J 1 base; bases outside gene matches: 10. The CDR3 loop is CASRGLRLAGTDTQYF. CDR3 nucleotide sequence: TGTGCCAGCAGAGGCCTGAGGCTAGCGGGCACAGATACGCAGTATTTT.

The CDR3 nucleotides read TGCAGTGCTAGAATCTTGTACCTCACAGATACGCAGTATTTT. It is translated as CSARILYLTDTQYF. This chain joins TRBV20-1 and TRBJ2-3; D unclear. The germline V gene has CDR1 DFQATT and CDR2 SNEGSKA (reference sequence). The CDR3 has 14 amino acids. The germline V and J ends were trimmed by 2 bases and 2 bases, with 11 bases remaining between them.

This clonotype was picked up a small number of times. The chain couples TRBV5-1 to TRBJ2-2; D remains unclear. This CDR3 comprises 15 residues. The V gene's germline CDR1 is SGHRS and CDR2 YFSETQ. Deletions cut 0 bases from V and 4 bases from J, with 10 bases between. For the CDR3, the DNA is TGCGCCAGCAGCTTGGGTATTTCGGGCACCGGGGAGCTGTTTTTT. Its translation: CASSLGISGTGELFF. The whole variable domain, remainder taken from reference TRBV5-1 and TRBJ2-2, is KAGVTQTPRYLIKTRGQQVTLSCSPISGHRSVSWYQQTPGQGLQFLFEYFSETQRNKGNFPGRFSGRQFSNSRSEMNVSTLELGDSALYLCASSLGISGTGELFFGEGSRLTVL.

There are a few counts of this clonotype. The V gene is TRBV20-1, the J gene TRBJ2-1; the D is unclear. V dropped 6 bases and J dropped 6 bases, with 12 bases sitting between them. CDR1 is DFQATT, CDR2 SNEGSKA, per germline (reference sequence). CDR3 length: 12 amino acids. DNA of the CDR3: TGCAGTGCCCGTAAGTCTGGCAATGAGCAGTTCTTC. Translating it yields CSARKSGNEQFF.

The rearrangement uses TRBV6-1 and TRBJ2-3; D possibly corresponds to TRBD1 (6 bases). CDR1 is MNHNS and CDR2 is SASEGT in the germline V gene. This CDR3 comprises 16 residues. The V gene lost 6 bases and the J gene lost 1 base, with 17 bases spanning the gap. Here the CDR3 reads CASRRTGGWGTDTQYF. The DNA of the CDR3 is TGTGCCAGCAGACGTACTGGGGGCTGGGGCACAGATACGCAGTATTTT.

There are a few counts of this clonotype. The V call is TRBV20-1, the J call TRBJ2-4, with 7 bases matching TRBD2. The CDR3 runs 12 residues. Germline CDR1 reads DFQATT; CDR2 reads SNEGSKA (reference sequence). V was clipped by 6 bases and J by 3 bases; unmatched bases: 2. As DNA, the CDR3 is TGCAGTGCGTGGACTAGCAAAAACATTCAGTACTTC. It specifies CSAWTSKNIQYF.

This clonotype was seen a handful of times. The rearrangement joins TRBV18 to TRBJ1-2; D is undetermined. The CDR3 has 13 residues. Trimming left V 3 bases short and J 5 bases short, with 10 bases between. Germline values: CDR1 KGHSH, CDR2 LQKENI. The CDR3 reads CASSPLGSYGYTF. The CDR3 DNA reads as TGTGCCAGCTCACCGCTTGGGAGTTATGGCTACACCTTC.

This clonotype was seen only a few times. The CDR3 is CATSRGDREETQYF. The CDR3 DNA is TGTGCCACCAGCAGGGGGGACAGGGAAGAGACCCAGTACTTC. The J gene is TRBJ2-5, the V gene TRBV15; TRBD1 aligns across 9 bases. The germline V gene has CDR1 LNHNV and CDR2 YYDKDF (reference sequence). This CDR3 contains 14 residues. J was trimmed by 3 bases and V by 3 bases; bases with no gene match: 2.

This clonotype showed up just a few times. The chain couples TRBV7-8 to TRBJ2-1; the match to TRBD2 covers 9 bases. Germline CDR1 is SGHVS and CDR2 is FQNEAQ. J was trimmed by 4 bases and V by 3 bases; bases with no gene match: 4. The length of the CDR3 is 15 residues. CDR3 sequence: CASSFRAGGYNEQFF. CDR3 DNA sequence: TGTGCCAGCAGCTTTCGAGCGGGGGGTTACAATGAGCAGTTCTTC.

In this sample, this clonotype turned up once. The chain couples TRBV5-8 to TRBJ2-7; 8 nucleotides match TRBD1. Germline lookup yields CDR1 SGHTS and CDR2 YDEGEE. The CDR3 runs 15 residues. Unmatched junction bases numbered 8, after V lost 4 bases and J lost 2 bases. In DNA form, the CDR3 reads TGTGCCAGCAGCCTGACTCAGGGGGCCGCCTACGAGCAGTACTTC. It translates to CASSLTQGAAYEQYF.

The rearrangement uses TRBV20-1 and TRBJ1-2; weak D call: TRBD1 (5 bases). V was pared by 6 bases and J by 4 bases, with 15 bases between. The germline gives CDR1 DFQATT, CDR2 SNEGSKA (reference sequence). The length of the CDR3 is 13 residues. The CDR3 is CSAQTVSGYGYTF. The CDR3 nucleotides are TGCAGTGCGCAGACAGTAAGTGGCTATGGCTACACCTTC.